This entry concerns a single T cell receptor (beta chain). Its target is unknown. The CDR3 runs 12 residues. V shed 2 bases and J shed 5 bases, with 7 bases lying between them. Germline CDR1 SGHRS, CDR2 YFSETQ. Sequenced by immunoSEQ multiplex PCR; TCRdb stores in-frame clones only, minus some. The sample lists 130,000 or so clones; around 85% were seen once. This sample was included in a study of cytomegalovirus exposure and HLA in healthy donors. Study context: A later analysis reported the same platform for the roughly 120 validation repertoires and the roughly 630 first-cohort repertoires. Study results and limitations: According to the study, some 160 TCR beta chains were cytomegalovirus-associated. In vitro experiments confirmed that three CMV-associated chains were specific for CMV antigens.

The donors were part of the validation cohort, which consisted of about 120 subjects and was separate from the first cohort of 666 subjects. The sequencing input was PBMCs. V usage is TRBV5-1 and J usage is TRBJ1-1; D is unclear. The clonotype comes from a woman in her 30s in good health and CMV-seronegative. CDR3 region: CASSFRGTEAFF. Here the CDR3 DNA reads TGCGCCAGCAGCTTTCGGGGAACTGAAGCTTTCTTT.